This T cell receptor (beta chain) was retrieved from a study of PD-1 blockade in classical Hodgkin lymphoma. V lost 2 bases and J 0 bases, leaving 7 bases between the germline ends. This CDR3 is 15 amino acids long. The germline V gene has CDR1 SEHNR and CDR2 FQNEAQ (reference sequence). Time point here: newly diagnosed, previously untreated cHL patient sample. Comparison used PBMCs from newly diagnosed, untreated classical Hodgkin lymphoma. To note about this clone: Its antigen remains unknown.

The method was immunoSEQ multiplex PCR; TCRdb's version includes in-frame clones alone and lacks a portion of them. The sample shows tens of thousands of clones, about 89% of them seen only once. Study observations and caveats: Healthy donors were reported to have higher baseline TCR diversity than newly diagnosed patients.

This receptor was obtained from a human donor with classical Hodgkin lymphoma. The chain links TRBV7-9 to TRBJ1-4, with D maybe TRBD1 (5 bases). The specimen sequenced was peripheral blood mononuclear cells (PBMCs). This CDR3 reads CASSLQGTTNEKLFF. CDR3 DNA: TGTGCCAGCAGCTTACAGGGAACAACTAATGAAAAACTGTTTTTT.